This TCR beta chain was profiled in a study of breast tumors, draining lymph nodes, adjacent tissues. General study findings and limits: Tumor TCR diversity was below lymph nodes but above nontumor tissue. Tumor T cell lymph node origin was a supported hypothesis, not proven.

Turning to this clonotype: Antigen: not known.

V lost 5 bases and J 0 bases, leaving 14 bases between the germline ends. This CDR3 has 15 amino acids. CDR1 and CDR2 from the germline V gene are MNHEY and SVGEGT. Samples came from axillary lymph nodes draining the breast cancer. One entry per CDR3 protein results from TCRdb running MiXCR on the multiplex PCR reads. The table includes more than 200,000 distinct CDR3 sequences, 32% detected once. The sequence came from a female donor with breast cancer. Some clones in this sample may be carry-over from other donors' samples. Sequences were obtained from axillary lymph node tissue. The chain is built from TRBV6-2 or TRBV6-3 and TRBJ2-7, with D possibly TRBD2 on 6 matching bases. Written as DNA, the CDR3 is TGTGCCAGCAGTCACGGGCTAGCGCACTCCTACGAGCAGTACTTC. Its translation is CASSHGLAHSYEQYF.